This T cell receptor beta chain was obtained from a study of T-cell reconstitution after alpha-beta-depleted transplantation in children. Points from the study as a whole: In patients about two months after transplant, alpha-beta T cells reportedly arose from several hundred expanded graft clones. Several patients had high TCRbeta diversity at day 60; it came from surviving recipient T cells and thymic progenitors.

This clonotype was detected a few times. Its target is unknown. Unique molecular identifiers tagged the TCRbeta library. MiXCR, run by TCRdb on the PCR reads, gives a single entry per CDR3 protein. The data hold hundreds of thousands of distinct CDR3 sequences, with around 14% observed a single time. The sample consisted of PBMCs, taken before TCRalphabeta/CD19-depleted stem cell transplant. The TCR comes from a girl aged 2-15 years with congenital amegakaryocytic thrombocytopenia, due to receive a stem cell transplant.

In nucleotides, the CDR3 is TGCGCCAGCAGCAAGGGACTAGCGGGAGATCAATCTACAATGAGTCTTTCGCAGTTCTTC. It specifies CASSKGLAGDQSTMSLSQFF. V gene TRBV5-1 combines with J gene TRBJ2-1; TRBD2 matches at 14 bases. Losses at the gene ends were 4 bases for V and 12 bases for J; bases not matched to a gene: 24. Germline V gives CDR1 SGHRS, CDR2 YFSETQ. This CDR3 contains 20 residues.